These 30 T cell receptor beta chains originate from one sample sequenced in a study of vaccination effects on CD4 cells after COVID-19. Following an approximately 11-day culture, CD4+ T cells were purified. A PCR test confirmed that the person had SARS-CoV-2 infection between March and December 2020. The cohort was immunized with two doses of either the BNT162b2 or mRNA-1273 vaccine. The antigens for these receptors are not known. Method: immunoSEQ multiplex PCR; TCRdb's copy keeps in-frame clones and lacks some. The table has 30,000 to 35,000 clones, around 75% seen once. Sequencing was performed on CD4+ T cells from PBMCs cultured without peptide, taken after COVID-19 vaccination. Receptor source: a human donor who had a prior SARS-CoV-2 infection.

The chain joins TRBV5-4 to TRBJ1-5; D might be TRBD1 (5 bases). The CDR3 has 15 residues. V was trimmed by 4 bases and J by 1 base, leaving 12 bases between them. The germline CDR1 and CDR2 sequences are SGHNT and YYREEE (reference sequence). The CDR3 bases are TGTGCCAGCAGCCCGGGGGGGGACAGCAATCAGCCCCAGCATTTT. The encoded protein is CASSPGGDSNQPQHF.

The V gene is TRBV25-1, the J gene TRBJ2-3; 10 nucleotides agree with TRBD1. This CDR3 is 15 amino acids long. Germline trimming cut 5 bases from V and 4 bases from J; bases unmatched to any gene: 6. The germline V gene has CDR1 MGHDK and CDR2 SYGVNS. The CDR3 here is CASSPGQGRADTQYF. The CDR3 DNA sequence: TGTGCCAGCAGTCCGGGACAGGGGCGCGCAGATACGCAGTATTTT.

The chain carries TRBV19 and TRBJ2-1; maybe TRBD2 (5 bases). The V gene lost 7 bases and the J gene lost 4 bases, with 11 bases spanning the gap. The CDR3 sequence is 13 residues long. Germline lookup yields CDR1 LNHDA and CDR2 SQIVND (reference sequence). As DNA, the CDR3 is TGTGCCAGTAAGGAGACTACTTACAATGAGCAGTTCTTC. Translation gives CASKETTYNEQFF.

The chain carries TRBV3-1 (or the pseudogene TRBV3-2) and TRBJ2-5; 9 bases match TRBD2. V dropped 1 base and J dropped 5; count of bases not matched to a gene: 11. The CDR3 consists of 17 residues. Germline loops: CDR1 LGHDT, CDR2 YNNKEL (reference sequence). CDR3 DNA sequence: TGTGCCAGCAGCCAAGGGGGCGGGGGGGCCGTTAGGGAGACCCAGTACTTC. This codes for CASSQGGGGAVRETQYF.

This clone was seen a single time. The gene calls are TRBV6-5 and TRBJ2-1; TRBD2 might be the D (6 bases). The length of the CDR3 is 16 residues. CDR1 MNHEY and CDR2 SVGAGI come from the germline V gene. Trimming took off 0 bases at V and 0 bases at J, with 9 bases between the two ends. DNA for the CDR3: TGTGCCAGCAGTTACTCCCGACTAGGCTCCTACAATGAGCAGTTCTTC. This gives the protein CASSYSRLGSYNEQFF.

The chain employs TRBV12-3 or TRBV12-4 and TRBJ2-2; D remains unclear. Trimming left V 5 bases short and J 3 bases short, with 7 bases between. CDR3 length equals 13 residues. The CDR3 is CASSDEYTGELFF. CDR3 sequence (DNA): TGTGCCAGCAGTGATGAATACACCGGGGAGCTGTTTTTT.

The V gene is TRBV30, the J gene TRBJ1-6; possible D gene TRBD1, 6 bases. CDR1 and CDR2 (germline): GTSNPN, SVGIG (reference sequence). Trimming left V 2 bases short and J 10 bases short, with 9 bases between. CDR3 size: 12 residues. CDR3 nucleotide sequence: TGTGCCTGGAGTAGGGGGACCTCACCCCTCCACTTT. It translates to CAWSRGTSPLHF.

This chain links TRBV27 with TRBJ2-3; 9 positions agree with TRBD1. After removal of 5 bases from V and 5 bases from J, the junction contained 8 bases not matched to a gene. CDR1 and CDR2 (germline): MNHEY, SMNVEV (reference sequence). The CDR3 spans 15 residues. DNA for the CDR3: TGTGCCAGCAGTCCCAACAGGGGGCGTGTAGATACGCAGTATTTT. Its protein product is CASSPNRGRVDTQYF.

As DNA, the CDR3 is TGTGCCATCAGGCGCTCCAACTATGGCTACACCTTC. It yields the protein CAIRRSNYGYTF. This chain uses TRBV10-3 with TRBJ1-2; no reliable D call. The V and J ends lost 6 bases and 2 bases respectively, with 7 bases between them. Germline CDR1 and CDR2: ENHRY and SYGVKD. The length of the CDR3 is 12 residues.

This clone is a singleton in its sample. The V and J genes are TRBV18 and TRBJ2-7, with unresolved D. Germline CDR1 is KGHSH and CDR2 is LQKENI. The CDR3 covers 14 residues. V gave up 1 base and J gave up 2 bases, with 9 bases separating them. The CDR3 reads CASSPHFGAYEQYF. CDR3 nucleotides: TGTGCCAGCTCACCACACTTCGGAGCCTACGAGCAGTACTTC. Variable domain in full (rest from reference TRBV18 and TRBJ2-7): NAGVMQNPRHLVRRRGQEARLRCSPMKGHSHVYWYRQLPEEGLKFMVYLQKENIIDESGMPKERFSAEFPKEGPSILRIQQVVRGDSAAYFCASSPHFGAYEQYFGPGTRLTVT.

The table lists this clone with a few counts. The V and J genes are TRBV9 and TRBJ2-3; 11 bases fit TRBD2. Germline V gives CDR1 SGDLS, CDR2 YYNGEE. The trim removed 3 bases at V and 8 bases at J, leaving 11 bases unmatched. The CDR3 consists of 16 residues. For the CDR3, the DNA is TGTGCCAGCAGCGACAGGCGTAGCGGGAGGGCCGGTACGCAGTATTTT. This sequence encodes CASSDRRSGRAGTQYF.

The chain carries TRBV5-5 and TRBJ2-2; a weak D match, TRBD1 (6 bases). Germline V gene sequence: CDR1 SGHKS, CDR2 YYEKEE (reference sequence). The CDR3 covers 15 residues. Between the trimmed V and J ends, which lost 4 bases and 5 bases, there was a span of 15 bases. CDR3 sequence (DNA): TGTGCCAGCAGCCCACAAACAGGGCGGACCGGGGAGCTGTTTTTT. Residues: CASSPQTGRTGELFF.

The chain couples TRBV5-1 to TRBJ1-3, with D perhaps TRBD1 (5 bases). With 1 base removed from V and 13 bases from J, the gap between germline ends came to 18 bases. Germline CDR1 SGHRS, CDR2 YFSETQ. There are 14 residues in the CDR3. The CDR3 bases are TGCGCCAGCAGCTTGTGGGGAACCGGGGACGTAATATATTTT. The encoded protein is CASSLWGTGDVIYF.

This clone was detected a few times. The chain employs TRBV11-3 and TRBJ2-2; weak D call: TRBD2 (5 bases). Per the germline V gene, CDR1 is SGHNT and CDR2 is YENEEA. V lost 5 bases, J lost 4 bases, and 14 bases lay in between. This CDR3 has 15 residues. The CDR3 loop reads CASSPRVPSTGELFF. CDR3 in DNA: TGTGCCAGCAGCCCGCGGGTCCCTTCCACCGGGGAGCTGTTTTTT.

The rearrangement joins TRBV5-4 to TRBJ1-4, with D perhaps TRBD1 (6 bases). Deletions cut 8 bases from V and 5 bases from J, with 22 bases between. CDR1 is SGHNT and CDR2 is YYREEE in the germline V gene (reference sequence). CDR3 length: 16 residues. This chain's CDR3 is CASPHGQRAYNEKLFF. The CDR3 DNA reads TGTGCCAGTCCTCATGGACAGCGAGCCTACAATGAAAAACTGTTTTTT.

The chain combines TRBV28 with TRBJ2-7, with D possibly being TRBD1 (5 bases). The CDR3 is 15 amino acids. CDR1 is MDHEN and CDR2 is SYDVKM in the germline V gene. The V and J ends lost 5 bases and 7 bases respectively, with 21 bases between them. The CDR3 reads CASSGHTTLQGEQYF. The CDR3 DNA is TGTGCCAGCAGTGGACACACAACGCTGCAAGGGGAGCAGTACTTC.

The chain couples TRBV10-3 to TRBJ2-3; D may be TRBD2 (5 bases). This CDR3 spans 17 amino acids. From germline, CDR1 is ENHRY and CDR2 SYGVKD. V lost 0 bases, J lost 6 bases, and 19 bases lay in between. CDR3 region: CAISESGGRGRKDTQYF. CDR3 bases: TGTGCCATCAGTGAGTCTGGCGGGCGCGGCCGTAAGGATACGCAGTATTTT.

This clone showed up just once. The chain links TRBV4-3 to TRBJ1-3; D is uncertain. CDR1 is LGHNA, CDR2 YSLEER, per germline. Trimming pared 3 bases from V and 0 bases from J, leaving 9 bases between. This CDR3 is 15 amino acids long. The CDR3 is CASSQVRSSGNTIYF. CDR3 nucleotide sequence: TGCGCCAGCAGCCAGGTCCGGTCCTCTGGAAACACCATATATTTT.

The chain carries TRBV6-4 and TRBJ2-1; 8 bases are a match to TRBD2. Germline CDR1 is MRHNA and CDR2 is SNTAGT. V lost 4 bases to trimming and J lost 8 bases; unmatched junction nucleotides: 7. The CDR3 spans 14 residues. CDR3 in amino acids: CASSVEGTSYEQFF. The CDR3 coding sequence is TGTGCCAGCAGTGTGGAGGGGACTAGTTATGAGCAGTTCTTC.

The rearrangement uses TRBV7-9 and TRBJ2-1, with 13 bases fitting TRBD2. The V segment lost 4 bases and the J segment 4 bases; nucleotides outside the gene matches: 7. CDR1 is SEHNR and CDR2 is FQNEAQ in the germline V gene (reference sequence). This CDR3 is built from 17 residues. The CDR3: CASSYGGLAGTYNEQFF. CDR3 bases: TGTGCCAGCAGCTACGGGGGACTAGCGGGAACATACAATGAGCAGTTCTTC.

The chain uses TRBV18 and TRBJ2-3; perhaps TRBD2 as D (7 bases). V dropped 3 bases and J dropped 0 bases, with 28 bases sitting between them. CDR1 is KGHSH, CDR2 LQKENI, per germline. CDR3 length equals 21 residues. The CDR3 reads CASSPLAPLAEGGPSTDTQYF. CDR3 nucleotide sequence: TGTGCCAGCTCACCCCTCGCCCCTCTAGCGGAGGGGGGCCCGAGCACAGATACGCAGTATTTT.

This clone has only one observation. This rearrangement joins TRBV7-2 to TRBJ2-7, with TRBD2 identical over 8 bases. The length of the CDR3 is 14 residues. V lost 2 bases to trimming and J lost 7 bases; unmatched junction nucleotides: 7. Germline lookup yields CDR1 SGHTA and CDR2 FQGNSA. The CDR3 bases are TGTGCCAGCAGCTTAATTTACGTAGCGGGGGAGCAGTACTTC. Residues: CASSLIYVAGEQYF.

V usage is TRBV4-3 and J usage is TRBJ1-2; TRBD1 is a possible D gene (6 bases). The V gene's germline CDR1 is LGHNA and CDR2 YSLEER. V dropped 1 base and J dropped 5 bases, with 14 bases sitting between them. There are 15 residues in the CDR3. CDR3 amino acids: CASSQVAGGAYGYTF. In nucleotides, the CDR3 is TGCGCCAGCAGCCAAGTCGCCGGGGGCGCGTATGGCTACACCTTC.

This clone was recorded a few times. The chain couples TRBV7-3 to TRBJ2-3; D is unresolved. The germline CDR1 and CDR2 sequences are SGHTA and FQGTGA. V lost 1 base and J lost 5, with 10 bases in between. CDR3 length: 14 amino acids. The CDR3 DNA follows: TGTGCCAGCAGCTTAATCTCCCCTGGAGATACGCAGTATTTT. It specifies CASSLISPGDTQYF.

The rearrangement uses TRBV5-5 and TRBJ1-1, with 8 bases that match TRBD1. CDR1 is SGHKS, CDR2 YYEKEE, per germline (reference sequence). This CDR3 contains 14 residues. Unmatched junction bases numbered 7, after V lost 4 bases and J lost 5 bases. CDR3 nucleotide sequence: TGTGCCAGCAGCCCTAGACAGGGGCTAACTGAAGCTTTCTTT. Translated: CASSPRQGLTEAFF.

The rearrangement joins TRBV29-1 to TRBJ2-3; TRBD2 might be the D (6 bases). Germline CDR1 SQVTM, CDR2 ANQGSEA. The CDR3 has 13 residues. V dropped 7 bases and J dropped 5 bases, with 16 bases sitting between them. The CDR3 loop is CSGDSGGVDTQYF. CDR3 DNA sequence: TGCAGCGGAGATAGCGGAGGGGTAGATACGCAGTATTTT.

The chain recombines TRBV2 with TRBJ2-7, with TRBD2 matching 7 bases. This CDR3 spans 14 amino acids. Germline V gene sequence: CDR1 SNHLY, CDR2 FYNNEI. Trimming took 7 bases from V and 0 from J; bases not matched to a gene: 6. The chain's CDR3 is CASNRGTTSYEQYF. The CDR3 DNA reads TGTGCCAGCAATCGGGGGACTACCTCCTACGAGCAGTACTTC.

The chain joins TRBV28 to TRBJ2-3; 7 bases are shared with TRBD1. There are 13 residues in the CDR3. Germline lookup yields CDR1 MDHEN and CDR2 SYDVKM. Trimming took 10 bases from V and 5 from J; bases not matched to a gene: 9. CDR3 region: CATLTGSVDTQYF. The DNA for the CDR3 is TGTGCCACCTTGACAGGGAGTGTAGATACGCAGTATTTT.

This clone was counted a few times. The chain has TRBV6-5 and TRBJ1-2, with TRBD1 matching 7 bases. The CDR3 contains 15 residues. Per germline, CDR1 MNHEY and CDR2 SVGAGI. Trimming took 7 bases from V and 5 from J; bases not matched to a gene: 13. The CDR3 DNA follows: TGTGCCAGCACTATAAGGGGGCAGGCCCCTTATGGCTACACCTTC. Protein: CASTIRGQAPYGYTF.

Only a few counts were recorded for this clone. J is TRBJ2-5 and V is TRBV19, with D perhaps TRBD1 (6 bases). There are 16 residues in the CDR3. The germline V and J ends were trimmed by 4 bases and 2 bases, with 17 bases remaining between them. The germline CDR1 and CDR2 sequences are LNHDA and SQIVND (reference sequence). In nucleotides, the CDR3 is TGTGCCAGTAGTAAAATAACGGGACACCTACAAGAGACCCAGTACTTC. Translated, it gives CASSKITGHLQETQYF.